This T cell receptor beta chain was sequenced during a study of T-cell reconstitution after alpha-beta-depleted transplantation in children. Study-wide results and caveats: Alpha-beta T cells present about two months after transplant were reported to originate from several hundred expanded graft clones. From newly produced T cells came most of the T-cell counts and diversity one year after transplant.

For TCRbeta, the library was prepared with unique molecular identifiers. TCRdb redid the calling of the PCR reads with MiXCR, one entry per CDR3 protein. The sample lists 130,000 to 150,000 distinct CDR3 sequences, about 8.8% seen once, with 15% to 20% in the top ten. This clonotype showed up just a few times. Antigen: not known. CDR3 size: 12 residues. With 4 bases removed from V and 2 bases from J, the gap between germline ends came to 9 bases. Germline lookup yields CDR1 SQVTM and CDR2 ANQGSEA. The TCR sequence derives from a female patient between 2 and 15 years old who had a stem cell transplant for congenital amegakaryocytic thrombocytopenia, so the T cells may come from the graft donor. This chain uses TRBV29-1 with TRBJ2-7; tentatively, D is TRBD2 (5 bases). The sequenced sample was PBMCs, mostly from graft donor cells, obtained 180 days after TCRalphabeta/CD19-depleted stem cell transplant. The CDR3 DNA is TGCAGCGTTGCGGGGTCGGCCTACGAGCAGTACTTC. It is translated as CSVAGSAYEQYF.